This T cell receptor (beta chain) comes out of a study of cytomegalovirus exposure and HLA in healthy donors. 13 Jbeta primers and 60 Vbeta primers were used for the PCR. The protocol was immunoSEQ multiplex PCR, while the TCRdb copy is restricted to in-frame clones and leaves out a portion. The sample has fewer than 140,000 clones; about 70% are singletons. Each donor was healthy, and each was a bone marrow donor. Germline loops: CDR1 SGHTA, CDR2 FQGNSA. Trimming took 5 bases from V and 6 from J; bases not matched to a gene: 8. The CDR3 is made up of 14 amino acids. This chain uses TRBV7-2 with TRBJ1-2, with 8 bases aligning to TRBD1. Sequencing input: PBMCs. This receptor was identified in a woman aged 45-65 years in good health and CMV-seropositive. This CDR3 is CASSLPTGDHGYTF. DNA for the CDR3: TGTGCCAGCAGCCTCCCGACAGGGGACCATGGCTACACCTTC.